This T cell receptor (beta chain) was recovered during a study of CD8 T cells in ankylosing spondylitis. Germline CDR1 and CDR2: SGHTA and FQGNSA. The CDR3 consists of 13 residues. The V end was cut by 5 bases, the J end by 2 bases, with 10 bases between. TCRdb fed the 5' RACE reads into MiXCR, producing one record per CDR3 protein. The data show 250,000 to 400,000 distinct CDR3 sequences, with around 10% seen just once and about a tenth held by the top ten. Ten or more counts support this clonotype. Antigen unknown. Study results and limitations: There was a TCR beta motif, made of several highly homologous variants, that appeared characteristic of ankylosing spondylitis blood. Clones linked to disease, bearing a CD8+ phenotype, were relatively rare in peripheral blood.

The sequenced sample was blood, either unsorted or a sorted T cell fraction (not recorded which). The J gene is TRBJ2-7, the V gene TRBV7-2; D is unclear. The clonotype originates from a female donor with ankylosing spondylitis or in good health (not recorded which). The CDR3 protein is CASSINRPYEQYF. The CDR3 DNA follows: TGTGCCAGCAGCATCAACCGTCCCTACGAGCAGTACTTC.